Each of the 8 T cell receptor beta chains below was sequenced from the same sample in a study of breast tumors, draining lymph nodes, adjacent tissues. Axillary draining lymph nodes of breast cancer patients supplied the node samples. TCRdb independently ran MiXCR on the multiplex PCR reads; one entry per CDR3 protein. The sample has approximately 200,000 distinct CDR3 sequences; approximately 33% are singletons. Sequencing was done on a sample of axillary lymph node tissue. Source of these receptors: a female donor with breast cancer. Some clones in this sample may be carry-over from other donors' samples.

The chain joins TRBV19 to TRBJ1-6, with D possibly being TRBD1 (5 bases). CDR1 and CDR2 (germline): LNHDA, SQIVND (reference sequence). The V and J ends lost 3 bases and 5 bases respectively, with 11 bases between them. There are 15 residues in the CDR3. The CDR3 spells CASSIGGVHNSPLHF. As DNA, the CDR3 is TGTGCCAGTAGTATCGGGGGGGTCCATAATTCACCCCTCCACTTT. Filled out from reference TRBV19 and TRBJ1-6, the complete variable domain reads DGGITQSPKYLFRKEGQNVTLSCEQNLNHDAMYWYRQDPGQGLRLIYYSQIVNDFQKGDIAEGYSVSREKKESFPLTVTSAQKNPTAFYLCASSIGGVHNSPLHFGNGTRLTVT.

The table lists this clonotype with many counts. The chain employs TRBV18 and TRBJ2-7; D perhaps matches TRBD1 (5 bases). Germline CDR1 KGHSH, CDR2 LQKENI. V dropped 2 bases and J dropped 6 bases, with 11 bases sitting between them. The CDR3 runs 13 residues. Here the CDR3 DNA reads TGTGCCAGCTCACCAGGGGCGTCGGCCGAGCAGTACTTC. Residues: CASSPGASAEQYF.

This clonotype showed up just a few times. V usage is TRBV6-5 and J usage is TRBJ1-6, with TRBD1 matching over 7 bases. Per the germline V gene, CDR1 is MNHEY and CDR2 is SVGAGI. The length of the CDR3 is 16 residues. Trimming cost V 5 bases and J 3 bases; bases outside gene matches: 7. The CDR3 protein is CASSHVRDSYNSPLHF. Here the CDR3 DNA reads TGTGCCAGCAGTCACGTCCGGGACAGCTATAATTCACCCCTCCACTTT.

With respect to this clonotype: A much larger clone lies one base from this, so it may be a read error. The chain uses TRBV6-5 and TRBJ2-7; TRBD2 matches 8 bases. The ends lost 0 bases at V and 9 bases at J; junction bases unmatched: 10. CDR1 is MNHEY, CDR2 SVGAGI, per germline. There are 15 residues in the CDR3. The CDR3 protein is CASSYSFRAAGGQYF. DNA for the CDR3: TGTGCCAGCAGTTACTCCTTCAGGGCCGCGGGAGGGCAGTACTTC.

A note on this clonotype: This may arise from a read error, as a much more abundant clone is one base away. The chain is built from TRBV12-3 or TRBV12-4 and TRBJ2-4; TRBD2 agrees at 7 bases. After removal of 6 bases from V and 7 bases from J, the junction contained 3 bases not matched to a gene. The CDR3 length is 12 residues. CDR3 loop: CASSWGGNIQYF. CDR3 DNA sequence: TGTGCCAGCAGCTGGGGGGGGAACATTCAGTACTTC.

To note about this clonotype: The limits of the CDR3 on the DNA are not certain, so only TCRdb's listed CDR3 is given. The genes are TRBV20-1 and TRBJ2-1; TRBD2, the D gene given by the table, was not confirmed from the DNA. The germline CDR1 and CDR2 sequences are DFQATT and SNEGSKA (reference sequence). Termini included, the CDR3 measures 19 amino acids. The chain's CDR3 is CFYICSAIPGLAPSNEQFF.

This clonotype was found many times. The J gene is TRBJ1-6, the V gene TRBV3-1, with D perhaps TRBD1 (5 bases). The germline gives CDR1 LGHDT, CDR2 YNNKEL (reference sequence). This CDR3 is built from 11 residues. Trimming removed 3 bases from V and 14 bases from J, with 8 bases in between. The CDR3 nucleotides read TGTGCCAGCAGCCAGGGACTCACCCTCCACTTT. Translating it yields CASSQGLTLHF.

A few counts support this clonotype. At one of its ends the junction is not consistent with the germline gene, which may arise from a read error. The chain couples TRBV20-1 to TRBJ2-7; TRBD2 matches at 7 bases. This CDR3 region has 14 residues. CDR1 is DFQATT, CDR2 SNEGSKA, per germline (reference sequence). CDR3: CSARPSGTSSEQYF. For the CDR3, the DNA is TGCAGTGCTAGACCCAGCGGGACTTCCTCCGAGCAGTACTTC.